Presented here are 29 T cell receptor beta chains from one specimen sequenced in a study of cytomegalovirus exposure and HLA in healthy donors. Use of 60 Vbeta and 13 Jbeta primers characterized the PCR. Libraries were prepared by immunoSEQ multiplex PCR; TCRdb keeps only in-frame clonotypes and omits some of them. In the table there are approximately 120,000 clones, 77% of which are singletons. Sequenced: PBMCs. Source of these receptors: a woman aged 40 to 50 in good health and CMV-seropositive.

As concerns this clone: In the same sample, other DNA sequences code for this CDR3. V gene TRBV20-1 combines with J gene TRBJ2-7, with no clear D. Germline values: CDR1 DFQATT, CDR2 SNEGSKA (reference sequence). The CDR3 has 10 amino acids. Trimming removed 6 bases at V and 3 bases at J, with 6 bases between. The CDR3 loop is CSARYYEQYF. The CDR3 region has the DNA TGCAGTGCCCGTTACTACGAGCAGTACTTC.

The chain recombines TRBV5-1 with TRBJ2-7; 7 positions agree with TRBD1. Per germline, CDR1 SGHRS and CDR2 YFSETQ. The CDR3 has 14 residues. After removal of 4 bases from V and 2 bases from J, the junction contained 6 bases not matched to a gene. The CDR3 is CASSPRQGAYEQYF. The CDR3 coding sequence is TGCGCCAGCAGCCCCAGACAGGGAGCCTACGAGCAGTACTTC.

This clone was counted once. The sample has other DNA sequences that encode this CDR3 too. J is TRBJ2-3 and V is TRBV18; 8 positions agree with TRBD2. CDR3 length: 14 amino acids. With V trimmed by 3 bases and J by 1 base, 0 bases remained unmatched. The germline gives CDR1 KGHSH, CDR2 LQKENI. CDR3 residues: CASSPGLGTDTQYF. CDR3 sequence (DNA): TGTGCCAGCTCACCGGGACTAGGCACAGATACGCAGTATTTT.

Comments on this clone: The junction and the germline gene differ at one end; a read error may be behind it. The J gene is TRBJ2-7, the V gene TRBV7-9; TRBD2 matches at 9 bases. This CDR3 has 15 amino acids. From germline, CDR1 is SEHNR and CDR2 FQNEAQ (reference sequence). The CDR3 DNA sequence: TGTTCCAGCAGCTTCGGGACTAGCACCATTCAGGAGCAGTACTTC. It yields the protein CSSSFGTSTIQEQYF. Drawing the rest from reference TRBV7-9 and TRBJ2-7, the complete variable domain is DTGVSQNPRHKITKRGQNVTFRCDPISEHNRLYWYRQTLGQGPEFLTYFQNEAQLEKSRLLSDRFSAERPKGSFSTLEIQRTEQGDSAMYLCSSSFGTSTIQEQYFGPGTRLTVT.

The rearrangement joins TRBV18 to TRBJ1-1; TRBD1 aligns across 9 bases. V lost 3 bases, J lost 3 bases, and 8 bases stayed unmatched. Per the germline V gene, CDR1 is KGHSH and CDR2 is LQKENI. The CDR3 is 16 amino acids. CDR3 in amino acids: CASSPLRTGEDTEAFF. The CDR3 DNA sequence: TGTGCCAGCTCACCCCTCCGGACAGGGGAGGACACTGAAGCTTTCTTT.

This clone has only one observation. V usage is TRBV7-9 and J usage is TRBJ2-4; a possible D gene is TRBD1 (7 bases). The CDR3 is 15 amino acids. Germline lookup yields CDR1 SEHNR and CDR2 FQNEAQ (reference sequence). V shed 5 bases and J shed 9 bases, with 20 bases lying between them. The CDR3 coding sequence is TGTGCCAGCAGCCAAGGATCAGGGGGGTCTAGCATTCAGTACTTC. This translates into CASSQGSGGSSIQYF.

This chain's CDR3 is CASSDPGQGLSGYTF. The CDR3 bases are TGTGCCAGCAGTGACCCGGGACAGGGACTTTCTGGCTACACCTTC. The V call is TRBV25-1, the J call TRBJ1-2; 9 positions agree with TRBD1. CDR3 length: 15 residues. Per the germline V gene, CDR1 is MGHDK and CDR2 is SYGVNS. The V segment lost 3 bases and the J segment 7 bases; nucleotides outside the gene matches: 9.

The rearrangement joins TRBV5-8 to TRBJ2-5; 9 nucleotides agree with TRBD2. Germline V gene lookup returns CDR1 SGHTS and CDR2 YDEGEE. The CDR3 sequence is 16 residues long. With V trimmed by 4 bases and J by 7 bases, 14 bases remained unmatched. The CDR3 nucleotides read TGTGCCAGCAGCCTCGTACTAGCGGGCGCCAGGGGGACCCAGTACTTC. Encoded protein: CASSLVLAGARGTQYF.

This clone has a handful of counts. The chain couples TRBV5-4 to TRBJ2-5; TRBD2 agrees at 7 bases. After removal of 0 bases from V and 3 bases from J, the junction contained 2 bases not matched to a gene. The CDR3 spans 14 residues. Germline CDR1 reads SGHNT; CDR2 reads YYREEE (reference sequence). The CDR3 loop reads CASSLVAGEETQYF. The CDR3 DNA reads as TGTGCCAGCAGCTTGGTGGCGGGGGAAGAGACCCAGTACTTC.

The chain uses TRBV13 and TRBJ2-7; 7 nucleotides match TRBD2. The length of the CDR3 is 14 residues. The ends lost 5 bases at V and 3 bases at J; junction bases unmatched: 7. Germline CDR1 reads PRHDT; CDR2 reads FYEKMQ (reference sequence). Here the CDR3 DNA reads TGTGCCAGCAGCCCAAGGACTAGTAGCTACGAGCAGTACTTC. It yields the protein CASSPRTSSYEQYF.

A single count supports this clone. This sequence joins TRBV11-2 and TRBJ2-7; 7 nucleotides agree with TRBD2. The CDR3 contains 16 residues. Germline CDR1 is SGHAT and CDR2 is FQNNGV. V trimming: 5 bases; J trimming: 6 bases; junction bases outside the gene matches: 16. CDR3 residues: CASSLSLAEPLCEQYF. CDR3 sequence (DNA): TGTGCCAGCAGCCTGAGCCTAGCGGAGCCCTTATGCGAGCAGTACTTC.

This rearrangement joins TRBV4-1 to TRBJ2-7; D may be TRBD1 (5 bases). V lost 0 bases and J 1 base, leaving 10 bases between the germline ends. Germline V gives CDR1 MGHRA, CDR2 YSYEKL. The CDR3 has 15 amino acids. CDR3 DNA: TGCGCCAGCAGCCAAGATGACAGCACTTCCTACGAGCAGTACTTC. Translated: CASSQDDSTSYEQYF.

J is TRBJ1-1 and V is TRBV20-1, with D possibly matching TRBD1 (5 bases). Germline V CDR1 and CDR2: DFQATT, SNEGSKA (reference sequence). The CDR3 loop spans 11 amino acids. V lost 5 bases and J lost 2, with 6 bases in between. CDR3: CSAQGNTEAFF. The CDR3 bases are TGCAGTGCTCAGGGAAACACTGAAGCTTTCTTT.

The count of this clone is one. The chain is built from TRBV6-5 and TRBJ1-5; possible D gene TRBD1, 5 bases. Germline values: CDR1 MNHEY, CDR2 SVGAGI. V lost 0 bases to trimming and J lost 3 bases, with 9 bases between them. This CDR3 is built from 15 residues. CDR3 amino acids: CASSYSRTLNQPQHF. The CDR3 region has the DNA TGTGCCAGCAGTTACTCTCGGACACTCAATCAGCCCCAGCATTTT.

Here the CDR3 reads CASSVGNRDGYTF. The CDR3 nucleotides read TGTGCCAGCAGCGTAGGAAACAGGGATGGCTACACCTTC. The rearrangement uses TRBV9 and TRBJ1-2, with a weak D call TRBD1 (6 bases). The germline CDR1 and CDR2 sequences are SGDLS and YYNGEE. This CDR3 has 13 residues. V lost 0 bases and J lost 6, with 9 bases in between. Drawing the rest from reference TRBV9 and TRBJ1-2, the complete variable domain is DSGVTQTPKHLITATGQRVTLRCSPRSGDLSVYWYQQSLDQGLQFLIQYYNGEERAKGNILERFSAQQFPDLHSELNLSSLELGDSALYFCASSVGNRDGYTFGSGTRLTVV.

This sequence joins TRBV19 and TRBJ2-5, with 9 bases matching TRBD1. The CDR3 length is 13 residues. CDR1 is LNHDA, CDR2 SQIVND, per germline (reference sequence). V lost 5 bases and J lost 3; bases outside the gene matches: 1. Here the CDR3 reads CASSRTGEETQYF. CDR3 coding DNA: TGTGCCAGTAGTCGGACAGGGGAAGAGACCCAGTACTTC.

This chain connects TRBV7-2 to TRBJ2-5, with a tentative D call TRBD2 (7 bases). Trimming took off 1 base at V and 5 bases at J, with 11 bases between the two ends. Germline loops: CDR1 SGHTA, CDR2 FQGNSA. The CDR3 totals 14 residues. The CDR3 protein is CASSLGGGAETQYF. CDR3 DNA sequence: TGTGCCAGCAGCTTAGGGGGGGGCGCGGAGACCCAGTACTTC.

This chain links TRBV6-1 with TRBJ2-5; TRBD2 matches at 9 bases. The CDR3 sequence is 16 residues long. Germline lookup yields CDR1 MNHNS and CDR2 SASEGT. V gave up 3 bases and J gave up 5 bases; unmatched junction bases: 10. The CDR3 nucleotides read TGTGCCAGCAGTGATGGCGGGAGGGCTCTTTCGGAGACCCAGTACTTC. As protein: CASSDGGRALSETQYF.

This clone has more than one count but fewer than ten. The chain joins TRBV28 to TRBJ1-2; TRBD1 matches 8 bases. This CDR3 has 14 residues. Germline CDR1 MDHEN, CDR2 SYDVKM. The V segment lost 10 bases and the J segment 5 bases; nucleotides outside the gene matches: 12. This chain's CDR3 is CATERTGRRYGYTF. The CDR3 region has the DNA TGTGCCACCGAACGGACAGGGAGGAGGTATGGCTACACCTTC.

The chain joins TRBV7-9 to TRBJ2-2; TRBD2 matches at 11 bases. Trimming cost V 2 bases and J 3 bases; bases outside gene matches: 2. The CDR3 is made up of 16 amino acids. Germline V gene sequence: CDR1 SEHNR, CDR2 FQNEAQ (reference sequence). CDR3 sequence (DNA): TGTGCCAGCAGCTTATTAGCGGGAGGGCACACCGGGGAGCTGTTTTTT. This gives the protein CASSLLAGGHTGELFF.

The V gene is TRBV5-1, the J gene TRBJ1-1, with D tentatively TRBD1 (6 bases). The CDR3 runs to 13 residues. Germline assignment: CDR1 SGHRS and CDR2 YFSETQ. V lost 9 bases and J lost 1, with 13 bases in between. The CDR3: CATQTGPNTEAFF. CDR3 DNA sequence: TGCGCCACCCAGACAGGCCCGAACACTGAAGCTTTCTTT.

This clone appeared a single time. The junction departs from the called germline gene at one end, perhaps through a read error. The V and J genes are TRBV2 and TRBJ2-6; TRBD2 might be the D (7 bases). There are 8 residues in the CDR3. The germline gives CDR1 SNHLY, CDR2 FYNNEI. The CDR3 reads CAREGGAF. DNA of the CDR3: TGTGCCAGAGAGGGGGGGGCTTTC.

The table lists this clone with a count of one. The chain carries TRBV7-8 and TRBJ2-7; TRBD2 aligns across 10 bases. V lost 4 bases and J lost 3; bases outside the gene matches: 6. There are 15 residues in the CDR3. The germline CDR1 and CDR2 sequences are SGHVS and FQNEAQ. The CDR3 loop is CASSWVGTSVYEQYF. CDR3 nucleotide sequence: TGTGCCAGCAGCTGGGTAGGGACTAGCGTCTACGAGCAGTACTTC.

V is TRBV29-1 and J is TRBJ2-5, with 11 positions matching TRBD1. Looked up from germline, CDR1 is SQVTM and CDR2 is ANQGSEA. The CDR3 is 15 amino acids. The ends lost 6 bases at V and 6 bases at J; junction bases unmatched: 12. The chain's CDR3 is CSVENRDRGWQTQYF. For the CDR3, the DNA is TGCAGCGTGGAGAACCGGGACAGGGGGTGGCAGACCCAGTACTTC.

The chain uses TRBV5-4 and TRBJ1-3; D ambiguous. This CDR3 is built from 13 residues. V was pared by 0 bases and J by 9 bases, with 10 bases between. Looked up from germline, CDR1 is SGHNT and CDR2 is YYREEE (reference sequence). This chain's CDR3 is CASSLAGETTIYF. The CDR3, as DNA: TGTGCCAGCAGCTTGGCCGGGGAAACCACCATATATTTT. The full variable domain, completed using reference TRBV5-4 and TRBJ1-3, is ETGVTQSPTHLIKTRGQQVTLRCSSQSGHNTVSWYQQALGQGPQFIFQYYREEENGRGNFPPRFSGLQFPNYSSELNVNALELDDSALYLCASSLAGETTIYFGEGSWLTVV.

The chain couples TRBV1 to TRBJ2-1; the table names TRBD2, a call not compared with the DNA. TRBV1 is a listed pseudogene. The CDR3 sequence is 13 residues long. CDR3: CTSSPLTGNEQFF. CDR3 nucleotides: TGCACCAGCAGCCCCCTGACCGGGAATGAGCAGTTCTTC.

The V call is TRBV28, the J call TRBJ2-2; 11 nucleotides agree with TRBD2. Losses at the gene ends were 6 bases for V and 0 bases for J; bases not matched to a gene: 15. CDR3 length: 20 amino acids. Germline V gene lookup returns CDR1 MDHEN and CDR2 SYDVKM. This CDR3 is CASSPTGGTSGKTNTGELFF. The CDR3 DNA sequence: TGTGCCAGCAGCCCCACCGGTGGGACTAGCGGAAAGACGAACACCGGGGAGCTGTTTTTT.

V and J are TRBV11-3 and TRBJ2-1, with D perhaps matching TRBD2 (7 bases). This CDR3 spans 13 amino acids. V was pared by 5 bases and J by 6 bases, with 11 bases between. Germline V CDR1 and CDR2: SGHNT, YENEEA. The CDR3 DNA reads TGTGCCAGCAGCCCGGGGGGCTCCAATGAGCAGTTCTTC. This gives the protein CASSPGGSNEQFF.

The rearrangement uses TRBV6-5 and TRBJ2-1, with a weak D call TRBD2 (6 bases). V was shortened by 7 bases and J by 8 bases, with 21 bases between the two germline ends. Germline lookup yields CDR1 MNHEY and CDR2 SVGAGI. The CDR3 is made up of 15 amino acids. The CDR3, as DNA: TGTGCCAGCACCAACAAGTGGGCGGGATGGTATGAGCAGTTCTTC. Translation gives CASTNKWAGWYEQFF.